This T cell receptor beta chain is from a study of Ad26.COV2.S vaccination and SARS-CoV-2 variants. Overall study context: Intramuscular Ad26.COV2.S doses were given once or twice, 56 days apart.

Germline V lookup: CDR1 MNHEY, CDR2 SVGAGI. The CDR3 loop spans 14 amino acids. With V trimmed by 5 bases and J by 4 bases, 4 bases remained unmatched. This clone has just a few counts. Assay: immunoSEQ multiplex PCR; the TCRdb copy retains only in-frame clones and omits some. This sample carries some 520,000 clones, around 85% of them seen once, and the ten largest clones take around 13%. The treatment is: some 19 received Ad26.COV2.S at low or high dose, single or two shots; a few received placebo; per-sample allocation not given. All samples were drawn on day 63, counting from the first vaccine or placebo injection. Boston provided a donor who was an adult aged 18-55 years.

This clonotype was sampled from a person between 18 and 65 years old who received the Ad26.COV2.S COVID-19 vaccine or a placebo. This rearrangement joins TRBV6-5 to TRBJ2-2; TRBD1 matches 7 bases. The sequencing here drew on peripheral blood, taken in a trial of Ad26.COV2.S vaccine versus placebo. The CDR3 loop is CASSRDSRTGELFF. Here the CDR3 DNA reads TGTGCCAGCAGTAGGGACAGCCGCACCGGGGAGCTGTTTTTT.